Listed below are T cell receptor beta chains from one sample, sequenced in a study of cytomegalovirus exposure and HLA in healthy donors. Profiling relied on immunoSEQ multiplex PCR, and the TCRdb table lists in-frame clones only, not all of them. In the table there are fewer than 250,000 clones, 82% of which are singletons. Sequencing input: PBMCs. The receptors were sampled from a man aged 35 to 55 in good health and CMV-seropositive. The CDR3 runs from the conserved cysteine through the conserved F or W. D genes are given only for firm matches. Not all rows give a size; the values are once, few, many and, for expanded clones, a class.

CDR3aa,abundance,d_gene,j_gene,v_gene
CASSLVAEETQYF,.,.,TRBJ2-5,TRBV5-6
CASSEAQNTEAFF,.,.,TRBJ1-1,TRBV2
CASSEEIALVYEQFF,once,.,TRBJ2-1,TRBV2
CASSSQNSGANVLTF,.,.,TRBJ2-6,TRBV9
CASSVGPGTEAFF,.,.,TRBJ1-1,TRBV9
CATSRELAPSSYNEQFF,.,.,TRBJ2-1,TRBV15
CASSPVGVYNEQFF,.,.,TRBJ2-1,TRBV10-1
CASSAGQLAEAFF,once,TRBD1,TRBJ1-1,TRBV5-5
CSVVSGDETQYF,.,.,TRBJ2-5,TRBV29-1
CASSTTASYEQYF,few,.,TRBJ2-7,TRBV28
CASSEADNYGYTF,.,.,TRBJ1-2,TRBV6-1
CASSLDTADGYTF,.,.,TRBJ1-2,TRBV7-9
CASSQGLAGETQYF,.,TRBD2,TRBJ2-5,TRBV6-6
CASSTGTGSRTDTQYF,.,TRBD1,TRBJ2-3,TRBV5-1
CASSTWGALANTDTQYF,.,.,TRBJ2-3,TRBV7-2
CASSLAGGQLYNEQFF,.,.,TRBJ2-1,TRBV7-9
CASSAPGTKRGEQFF,.,TRBD2,TRBJ2-1,TRBV7-9
CASSGTDRWSAVTGELFF,.,.,TRBJ2-2,TRBV9
CASSYFGTPNQPQHF,.,.,TRBJ1-5,TRBV5-4
CASSQGSGQGYNEQFF,.,TRBD1,TRBJ2-1,TRBV4-1
CASSLSVGDEQYF,.,.,TRBJ2-7,TRBV27
CASSSTNEKLFF,.,.,TRBJ1-4,TRBV27
CASSQRDSGNQPQHF,.,TRBD1,TRBJ1-5,TRBV4-3
CASSLSRVNEQFF,once,.,TRBJ2-1,TRBV27
CASSRPREGTDTQYF,.,TRBD2,TRBJ2-3,TRBV5-4
CASSQEAQPISYEQYF,.,.,TRBJ2-7,TRBV4-1